The 18 T cell receptor beta chains below were found in one sample sequenced in a study of regulatory dendritic cells for organ transplantation (dated 2017 in TCRdb). Library preparation was by the immunoSEQ multiplex PCR assay. Sourced from immuneACCESS, this table was stored by TCRdb with only in-frame sequences that have V and J called. A share of the clones is absent; for the studies checked, an unresolved V gene accounts for under half, and the remainder has no known explanation. The sample data list approximately 12,000 clones, and roughly three quarters of these were observed just once. The ten largest clones represent approximately 0.98% of the sample. These receptors' targets are unknown. Sorted T cell subsets were CFSE-labeled and co-cultured for 4 to 5 days with allogeneic regulatory or mature dendritic cells at a 1:10 DC:T ratio. The sequenced sample was naive CD8+ T cells from blood cultured with regulatory dendritic cells. This sample's cell subset or site label indicates: CD45RA+ naive T cells. The receptor set was obtained from a human donor in good health.

This clone was seen more than once but under ten times. J is TRBJ1-5 and V is TRBV27; tentative D call: TRBD1 (5 bases). This CDR3 spans 14 amino acids. Trimming took 8 bases from V and 0 from J, leaving 11 bases between them. The V gene's germline CDR1 is MNHEY and CDR2 SMNVEV (reference sequence). The CDR3 nucleotides read TGTGCCAGCCAGAGGACATATAGCAATCAGCCCCAGCATTTT. Translation: CASQRTYSNQPQHF.

This chain links TRBV11-2 with TRBJ2-7; D is possibly TRBD2 (5 bases). Germline values: CDR1 SGHAT, CDR2 FQNNGV. The germline V and J ends were trimmed by 3 bases and 5 bases, with 8 bases remaining between them. CDR3 size: 12 residues. CDR3 residues: CASSFGGNEQYF. The CDR3 coding sequence is TGTGCCAGCAGCTTTGGAGGAAACGAGCAGTACTTC.

The rearrangement links TRBV5-8 to TRBJ2-3; the match to TRBD2 covers 8 bases. V shed 0 bases, J shed 6 bases, and the junction held 12 bases outside the gene matches. The germline V gene encodes CDR1 SGHTS and CDR2 YDEGEE. This CDR3 contains 17 residues. The CDR3 protein is CASSLGSGGPQRDTQYF. In nucleotides, the CDR3 is TGTGCCAGCAGCTTGGGAAGCGGGGGACCTCAGAGGGATACGCAGTATTTT.

V is TRBV7-3 and J is TRBJ2-1; the match to TRBD1 covers 7 bases. Unmatched junction bases numbered 5, after V lost 3 bases and J lost 6 bases. The CDR3 is 14 amino acids. Germline assignment: CDR1 SGHTA and CDR2 FQGTGA. Here the CDR3 reads CASSLTGWGNEQFF. In nucleotides, the CDR3 is TGTGCCAGCAGCTTGACAGGGTGGGGCAATGAGCAGTTCTTC.

The genes are TRBV7-9 and TRBJ2-3, with TRBD1 matching over 9 bases. The CDR3 sequence is 16 residues long. CDR1 and CDR2 from the germline V gene are SEHNR and FQNEAQ (reference sequence). V shed 5 bases and J 5 bases; nucleotides not matched to a gene: 11. The CDR3 reads CASSTRDRVPKDTQYF. The CDR3 coding sequence is TGTGCCAGCAGCACCCGGGACAGGGTTCCGAAAGATACGCAGTATTTT.

The DNA for the CDR3 is TGCAGCGTCGCCGGGTCCTACAATGAGCAGTTCTTC. Translation gives CSVAGSYNEQFF. The V and J genes are TRBV29-1 and TRBJ2-1; unclear D gene. The germline gives CDR1 SQVTM, CDR2 ANQGSEA. The CDR3 has 12 residues. V was pared by 6 bases and J by 1 base, with 7 bases between.

Here the CDR3 reads CASLGDTNSPLHF. For the CDR3, the DNA is TGTGCCAGCTTAGGTGACACGAATTCACCCCTCCACTTT. The gene calls are TRBV6-5 and TRBJ1-6; D not resolved. Trimming removed 8 bases at V and 7 bases at J, with 12 bases between. Germline V gives CDR1 MNHEY, CDR2 SVGAGI. The CDR3 is made up of 13 amino acids.

This clone was seen just once. The chain joins TRBV2 to TRBJ2-3; TRBD2 aligns across 11 bases. The germline gives CDR1 SNHLY, CDR2 FYNNEI. The junction had 6 bases not matched to a gene; V was cut back by 3 bases and J by 7 bases. This CDR3 has 15 amino acids. The CDR3 loop reads CASSEISGGGHTQYF. The CDR3 coding sequence is TGTGCCAGCAGTGAGATTAGCGGGGGGGGGCATACGCAGTATTTT.

The V call is TRBV19, the J call TRBJ1-5; possibly TRBD1 for D (5 bases). V lost 2 bases to trimming and J lost 2 bases, with 19 bases between them. Looked up from germline, CDR1 is LNHDA and CDR2 is SQIVND (reference sequence). The length of the CDR3 is 18 residues. CDR3 nucleotides: TGTGCCAGTAGTATAAGTATCAGATCCGCCAGGGGCAATCAGCCCCAGCATTTT. It is translated as CASSISIRSARGNQPQHF.

This clone was counted once. The chain joins TRBV15 to TRBJ1-6; D gene unclear. This CDR3 contains 13 residues. The ends were cut back, 6 bases at V and 7 bases at J, with 10 bases in the middle. Germline CDR1 and CDR2: LNHNV and YYDKDF (reference sequence). The DNA for the CDR3 is TGTGCCACCAGTCGGGGAGACAATTCACCCCTCCACTTT. It yields the protein CATSRGDNSPLHF.

This sequence joins TRBV12-5 and TRBJ2-7; 7 nucleotides line up with TRBD1. This CDR3 contains 15 residues. Germline V gene sequence: CDR1 LGHNT, CDR2 FRNRAP. J was trimmed by 0 bases and V by 1 base; bases with no gene match: 3. The CDR3 bases are TGTGCTAGTGGTTTGGGGCAGGGGGTCTCCTACGAGCAGTACTTC. It encodes CASGLGQGVSYEQYF.

J is TRBJ2-3 and V is TRBV7-8; 7 bases match TRBD2. CDR1 is SGHVS, CDR2 FQNEAQ, per germline. Trimming removed 3 bases from V and 3 bases from J; junction bases left unmatched: 6. CDR3 length: 15 amino acids. CDR3 sequence (DNA): TGTGCCAGCAGCTTTGGGCGGGGGACGACAGATACGCAGTATTTT. This encodes CASSFGRGTTDTQYF.

J is TRBJ1-2 and V is TRBV7-9; possibly TRBD1 for D (6 bases). This CDR3 comprises 16 residues. V lost 6 bases and J 4 bases, leaving 21 bases between the germline ends. Germline loops: CDR1 SEHNR, CDR2 FQNEAQ (reference sequence). CDR3 residues: CASSSQLRGQLYGYTF. The CDR3 DNA follows: TGTGCCAGCAGTTCCCAACTTAGAGGACAGCTCTATGGCTACACCTTC. The full variable domain, rest sourced from reference TRBV7-9 and TRBJ1-2, is DTGVSQNPRHKITKRGQNVTFRCDPISEHNRLYWYRQTLGQGPEFLTYFQNEAQLEKSRLLSDRFSAERPKGSFSTLEIQRTEQGDSAMYLCASSSQLRGQLYGYTFGSGTRLTVV.

The chain combines TRBV9 with TRBJ1-1; D call uncertain. The CDR3 length is 14 residues. The germline V gene encodes CDR1 SGDLS and CDR2 YYNGEE. Trimming stripped 5 bases from V and 0 bases from J, with 11 bases between. The DNA of the CDR3 is TGTGCCAGCAGTAACCCAGGTTTGAACACTGAAGCTTTCTTT. It specifies CASSNPGLNTEAFF.

This sequence joins TRBV5-4 and TRBJ1-1; D is perhaps TRBD1 (5 bases). The CDR3 has 11 residues. V was cut by 4 bases and J by 6 bases, with 7 bases left in between. The germline V gene has CDR1 SGHNT and CDR2 YYREEE (reference sequence). CDR3 loop: CASSGAAEAFF. Written as DNA, the CDR3 is TGTGCCAGCAGCGGGGCCGCTGAAGCTTTCTTT.

CDR3 region: CASSQDRTGGEAFF. The CDR3 DNA follows: TGCGCCAGCAGCCAAGATCGGACAGGGGGCGAAGCTTTCTTT. V usage is TRBV4-3 and J usage is TRBJ1-1; TRBD1 aligns across 11 bases. This CDR3 has 14 amino acids. The V and J ends lost 0 bases and 8 bases, in that order; junction bases with no gene match: 2. The germline CDR1 and CDR2 sequences are LGHNA and YSLEER.

A few counts support this clone. The chain joins TRBV27 to TRBJ2-7; 8 bases align to TRBD2. V lost 8 bases to trimming and J lost 3 bases; unmatched junction nucleotides: 6. The CDR3 has 13 amino acids. Germline CDR1 MNHEY, CDR2 SMNVEV (reference sequence). The CDR3, as DNA: TGTGCCAGCCGGGGGGGGTTGAGCTACGAGCAGTACTTC. Its translation: CASRGGLSYEQYF.

This clone is a singleton in its sample. The chain's CDR3 is CASLDNQETQYF. The CDR3, as DNA: TGTGCCAGCTTGGACAACCAAGAGACCCAGTACTTC. The genes are TRBV2 and TRBJ2-5; possibly TRBD1 for D (5 bases). From germline, CDR1 is SNHLY and CDR2 FYNNEI. V was cut by 8 bases and J by 0 bases, with 7 bases left in between. CDR3 size: 12 residues. Full variable domain (missing parts from reference TRBV2 and TRBJ2-5): EPEVTQTPSHQVTQMGQEVILRCVPISNHLYFYWYRQILGQKVEFLVSFYNNEISEKSEIFDDQFSVERPDGSNFTLKIRSTKLEDSAMYFCASLDNQETQYFGPGTRLLVL.